Included here is one TCR beta chain sequence, with context. The data derive from a study of blood T cell repertoires in COVID-19. Background on the study: From T cells, B-cell-depleted T cells, or PBMCs came the material, which was cDNA or gDNA.

Method: immunoSEQ multiplex PCR; TCRdb's copy keeps in-frame clones and lacks some. The sample consists of some 380,000 clones, 88% of them appearing once. Individuals drawn from around 24 US areas were roughly 18 to 95 years old. Researchers sorted participants into cohorts using their self-reported clinical history. The germline V gene has CDR1 GTSNPN and CDR2 SVGIG (reference sequence). This CDR3 is 14 amino acids long. V lost 0 bases, J lost 3 bases, and 8 bases lay in between. V gene TRBV30 combines with J gene TRBJ1-4; D is possibly TRBD1 (5 bases). The sequence derives from a woman in her 40s with acute COVID-19. Sequences were obtained from PBMCs or T cells enriched from blood (not recorded which). The CDR3 DNA reads TGTGCCTGGAGTGTAAAGACAGCTAATGAAAAACTGTTTTTT. Translation gives CAWSVKTANEKLFF.